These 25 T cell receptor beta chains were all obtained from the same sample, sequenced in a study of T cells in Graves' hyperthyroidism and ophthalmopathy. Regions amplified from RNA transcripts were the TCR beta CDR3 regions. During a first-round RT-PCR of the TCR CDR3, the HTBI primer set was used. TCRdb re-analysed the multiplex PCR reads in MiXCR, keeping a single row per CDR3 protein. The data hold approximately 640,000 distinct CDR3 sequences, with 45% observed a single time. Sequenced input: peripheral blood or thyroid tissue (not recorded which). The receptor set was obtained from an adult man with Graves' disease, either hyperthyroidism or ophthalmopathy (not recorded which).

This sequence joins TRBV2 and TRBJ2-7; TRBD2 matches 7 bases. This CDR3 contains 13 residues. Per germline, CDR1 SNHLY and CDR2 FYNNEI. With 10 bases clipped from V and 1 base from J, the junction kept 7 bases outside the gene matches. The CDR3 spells CATYGGKSYEQYF. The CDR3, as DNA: TGTGCCACCTACGGGGGGAAGTCCTACGAGCAGTACTTC.

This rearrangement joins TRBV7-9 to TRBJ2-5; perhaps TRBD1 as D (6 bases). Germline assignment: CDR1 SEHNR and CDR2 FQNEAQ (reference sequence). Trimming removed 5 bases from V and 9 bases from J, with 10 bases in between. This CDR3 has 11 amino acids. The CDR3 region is CASSTGNSQYF. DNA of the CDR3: TGTGCCAGCAGCACAGGGAATTCCCAGTACTTC.

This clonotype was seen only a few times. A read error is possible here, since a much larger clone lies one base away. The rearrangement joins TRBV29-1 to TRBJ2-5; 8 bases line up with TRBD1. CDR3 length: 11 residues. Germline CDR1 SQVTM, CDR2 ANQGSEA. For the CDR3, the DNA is TGCAGCGTTGCAGGGGGCAGGGGGGCCGCCTTC. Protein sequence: CSVAGGRGAAF.

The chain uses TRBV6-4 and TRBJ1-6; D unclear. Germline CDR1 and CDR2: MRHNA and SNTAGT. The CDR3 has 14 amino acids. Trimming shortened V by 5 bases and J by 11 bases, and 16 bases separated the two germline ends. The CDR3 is CASSSYGRGPPLHF. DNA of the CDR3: TGTGCCAGCAGTTCCTACGGACGGGGTCCACCCCTCCACTTT.

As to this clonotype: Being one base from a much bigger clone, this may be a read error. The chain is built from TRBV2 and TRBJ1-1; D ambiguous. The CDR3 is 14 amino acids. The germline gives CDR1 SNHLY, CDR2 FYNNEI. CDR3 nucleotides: TGTGCCAGCAGGGAAGCGCGGATGAACACTGAAGCTTTCTTT. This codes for CASREARMNTEAFF.

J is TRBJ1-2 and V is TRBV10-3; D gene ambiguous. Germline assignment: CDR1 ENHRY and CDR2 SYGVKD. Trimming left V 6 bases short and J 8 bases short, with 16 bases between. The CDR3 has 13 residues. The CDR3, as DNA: TGTGCCATCAGGAGCGAGGGAGGGAGAGGCTACACCTTC. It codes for CAIRSEGGRGYTF.

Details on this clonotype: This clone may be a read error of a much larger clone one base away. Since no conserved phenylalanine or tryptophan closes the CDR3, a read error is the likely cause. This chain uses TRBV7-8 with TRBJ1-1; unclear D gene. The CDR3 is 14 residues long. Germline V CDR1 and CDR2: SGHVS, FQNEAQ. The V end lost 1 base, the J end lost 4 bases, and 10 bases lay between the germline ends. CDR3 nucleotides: TGTGCCAGCAGCTTAGTCTGGTCGGGCACTGAAGCTTTCCTT. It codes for CASSLVWSGTEAFL.

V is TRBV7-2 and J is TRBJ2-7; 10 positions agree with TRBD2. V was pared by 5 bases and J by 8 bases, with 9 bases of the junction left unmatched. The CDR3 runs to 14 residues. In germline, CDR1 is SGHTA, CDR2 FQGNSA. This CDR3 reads CASSRSGTSEKQYF. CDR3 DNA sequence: TGTGCCAGCAGCCGGAGCGGGACTAGCGAGAAGCAGTACTTC.

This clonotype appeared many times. The CDR3 DNA sequence: TGTGCCAGCAGCTTAGGCGATGAGACCCAGTACTTC. Translated: CASSLGDETQYF. The V call is TRBV7-9, the J call TRBJ2-5; D is unclear. The length of the CDR3 is 12 residues. Per the germline V gene, CDR1 is SEHNR and CDR2 is FQNEAQ (reference sequence). Between the trimmed V and J ends, which lost 1 base and 5 bases, there was a span of 5 bases.

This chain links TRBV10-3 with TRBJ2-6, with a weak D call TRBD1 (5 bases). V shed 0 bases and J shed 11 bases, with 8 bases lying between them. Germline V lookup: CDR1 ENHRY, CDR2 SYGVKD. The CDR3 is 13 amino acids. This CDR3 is CAISESKGDVLTF. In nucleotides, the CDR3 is TGTGCCATCAGTGAGTCGAAAGGGGACGTCCTGACTTTC.

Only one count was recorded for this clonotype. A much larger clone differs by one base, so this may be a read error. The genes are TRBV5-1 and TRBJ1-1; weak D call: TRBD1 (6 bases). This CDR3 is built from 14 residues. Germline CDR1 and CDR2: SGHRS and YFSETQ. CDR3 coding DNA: TGTGTCAGCAGCTGGGGACACCAGAACACTGAAGCTTTCTTT. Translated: CVSSWGHQNTEAFF.

The CDR3 loop is CASSDRTGTDGYTF. Here the CDR3 DNA reads TGTGCCAGCAGTGATAGGACAGGGACCGATGGCTACACCTTC. J is TRBJ1-2 and V is TRBV2, with 8 nucleotides matching TRBD1. This CDR3 region has 14 residues. Trimming cost V 3 bases and J 6 bases; bases outside gene matches: 6. Germline lookup yields CDR1 SNHLY and CDR2 FYNNEI.

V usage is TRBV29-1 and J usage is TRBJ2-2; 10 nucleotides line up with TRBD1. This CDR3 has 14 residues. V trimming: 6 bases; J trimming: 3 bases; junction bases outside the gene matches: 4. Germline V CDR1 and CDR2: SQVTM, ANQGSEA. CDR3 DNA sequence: TGCAGCGTAAAGGACAGGGGGGACACCGGGGAGCTGTTTTTT. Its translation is CSVKDRGDTGELFF.

The CDR3 sequence is CASSQVTGYQETQYF. CDR3 DNA sequence: TGTGCCAGCAGCCAAGTCACAGGGTACCAAGAGACCCAGTACTTC. The J gene is TRBJ2-5, the V gene TRBV7-2; maybe TRBD1 (6 bases). The CDR3 is 15 residues long. Germline values: CDR1 SGHTA, CDR2 FQGNSA. The germline V and J ends were trimmed by 5 bases and 0 bases, with 13 bases remaining between them.

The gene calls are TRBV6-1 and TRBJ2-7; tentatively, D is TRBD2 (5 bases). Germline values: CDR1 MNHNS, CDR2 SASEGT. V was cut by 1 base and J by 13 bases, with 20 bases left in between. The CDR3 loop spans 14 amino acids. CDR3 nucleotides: TGTGCCAGCAGTGAAGTCCGGGGAGCCCCGGGTCACTACTTC. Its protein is CASSEVRGAPGHYF.

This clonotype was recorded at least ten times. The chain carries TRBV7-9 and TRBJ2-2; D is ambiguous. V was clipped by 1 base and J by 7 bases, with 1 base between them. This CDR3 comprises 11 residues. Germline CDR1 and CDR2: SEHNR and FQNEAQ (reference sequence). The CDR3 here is CASSLDGELFF. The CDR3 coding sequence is TGTGCCAGCAGCTTAGACGGGGAGCTGTTTTTT.

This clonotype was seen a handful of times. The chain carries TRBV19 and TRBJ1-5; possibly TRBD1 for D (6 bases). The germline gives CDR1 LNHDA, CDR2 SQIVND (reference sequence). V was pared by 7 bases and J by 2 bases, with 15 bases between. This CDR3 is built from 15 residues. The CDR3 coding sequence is TGTGCCAGTACCGATAGGGGGGGAGGCAATCAGCCCCAGCATTTT. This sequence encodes CASTDRGGGNQPQHF. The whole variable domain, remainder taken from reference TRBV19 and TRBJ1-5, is DGGITQSPKYLFRKEGQNVTLSCEQNLNHDAMYWYRQDPGQGLRLIYYSQIVNDFQKGDIAEGYSVSREKKESFPLTVTSAQKNPTAFYLCASTDRGGGNQPQHFGDGTRLSIL.

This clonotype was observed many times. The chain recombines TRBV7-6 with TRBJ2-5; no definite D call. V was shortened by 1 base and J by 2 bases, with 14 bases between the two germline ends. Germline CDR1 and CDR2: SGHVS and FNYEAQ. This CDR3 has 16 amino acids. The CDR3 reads CASSLGSLATQETQYF. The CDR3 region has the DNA TGTGCCAGCAGCTTAGGGTCGCTCGCAACTCAAGAGACCCAGTACTTC.

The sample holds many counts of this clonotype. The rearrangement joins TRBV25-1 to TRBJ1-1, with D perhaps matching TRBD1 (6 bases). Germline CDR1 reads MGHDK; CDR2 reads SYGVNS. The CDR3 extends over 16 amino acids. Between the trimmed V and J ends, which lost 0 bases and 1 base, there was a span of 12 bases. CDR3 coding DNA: TGTGCCAGCAGTGAATATAGGGCCAGGGGGAACACTGAAGCTTTCTTT. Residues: CASSEYRARGNTEAFF.

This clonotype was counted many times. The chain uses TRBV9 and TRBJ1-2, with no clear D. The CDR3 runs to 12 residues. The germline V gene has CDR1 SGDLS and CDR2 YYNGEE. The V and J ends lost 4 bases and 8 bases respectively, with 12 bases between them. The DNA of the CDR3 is TGTGCCAGCAGCTTGTCCGGCGAGGGCTACACCTTC. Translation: CASSLSGEGYTF.

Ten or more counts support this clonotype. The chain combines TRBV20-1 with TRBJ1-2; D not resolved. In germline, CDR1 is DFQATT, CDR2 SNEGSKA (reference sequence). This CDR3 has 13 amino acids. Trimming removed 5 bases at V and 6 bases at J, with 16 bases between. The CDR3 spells CSAALTLSNGYTF. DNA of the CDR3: TGCAGTGCTGCCTTGACGCTGTCCAATGGCTACACCTTC.

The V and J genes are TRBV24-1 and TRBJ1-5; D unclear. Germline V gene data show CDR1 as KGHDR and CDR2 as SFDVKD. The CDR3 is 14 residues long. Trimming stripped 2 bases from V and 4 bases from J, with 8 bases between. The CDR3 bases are TGTGCCACCAGTGATTACCGGGGTAATCAGCCCCAGCATTTT. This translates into CATSDYRGNQPQHF.

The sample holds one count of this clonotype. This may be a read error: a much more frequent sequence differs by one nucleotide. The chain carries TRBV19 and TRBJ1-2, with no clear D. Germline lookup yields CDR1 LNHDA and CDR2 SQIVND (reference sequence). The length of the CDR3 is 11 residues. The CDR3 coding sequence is TGTGCCAGTCGATTGGGTGATGGCTACATCTTC. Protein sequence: CASRLGDGYIF.

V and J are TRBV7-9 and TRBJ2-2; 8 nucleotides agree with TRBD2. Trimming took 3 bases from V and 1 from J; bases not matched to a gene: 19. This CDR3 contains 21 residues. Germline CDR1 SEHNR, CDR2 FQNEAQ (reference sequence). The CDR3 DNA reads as TGTGCCAGCAGCTTCCTCTTCGGGGGGGGCCCGTCCCTTCGGAACACCGGGGAGCTGTTTTTT. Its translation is CASSFLFGGGPSLRNTGELFF.

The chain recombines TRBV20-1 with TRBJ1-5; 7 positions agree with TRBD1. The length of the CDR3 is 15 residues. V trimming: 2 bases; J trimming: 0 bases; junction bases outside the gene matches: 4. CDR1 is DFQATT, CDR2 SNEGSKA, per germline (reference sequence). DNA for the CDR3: TGCAGTGCTAGATGGGCAGGGGGTAGCAATCAGCCCCAGCATTTT. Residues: CSARWAGGSNQPQHF.